This section outlines one T cell receptor beta chain sequence together with its context. Its antigen is still unknown. The data are from a study of immune evolution from preneoplasia to lung adenocarcinoma. Trimming removed 3 bases from V and 4 bases from J, with 10 bases in between. CDR3 length: 14 amino acids. The germline gives CDR1 MNHNS, CDR2 SASEGT. Repertoires were generated with immunoSEQ multiplex PCR, while TCRdb's copy carries only in-frame clones and drops some. The sample records about 4,900 clones, roughly four fifths being singletons. General study results and limits: Top clone share appeared to fall from AAH through AIS, MIA, adenocarcinoma. Later-stage lesions seemingly showed higher T cell density and diversity than normal lung.

Resections took place in Japan or China from about 2013 to 2018. This clonotype originated in a person aged 55 to 79 with lung adenocarcinoma. The chain is built from TRBV6-1 and TRBJ1-5; no firm D call. Sequenced material: FFPE minimally invasive lung adenocarcinoma tissue. The CDR3 loop is CASSEIGKNQPQHF. CDR3 DNA: TGTGCCAGCAGTGAGATAGGAAAAAATCAGCCCCAGCATTTT.